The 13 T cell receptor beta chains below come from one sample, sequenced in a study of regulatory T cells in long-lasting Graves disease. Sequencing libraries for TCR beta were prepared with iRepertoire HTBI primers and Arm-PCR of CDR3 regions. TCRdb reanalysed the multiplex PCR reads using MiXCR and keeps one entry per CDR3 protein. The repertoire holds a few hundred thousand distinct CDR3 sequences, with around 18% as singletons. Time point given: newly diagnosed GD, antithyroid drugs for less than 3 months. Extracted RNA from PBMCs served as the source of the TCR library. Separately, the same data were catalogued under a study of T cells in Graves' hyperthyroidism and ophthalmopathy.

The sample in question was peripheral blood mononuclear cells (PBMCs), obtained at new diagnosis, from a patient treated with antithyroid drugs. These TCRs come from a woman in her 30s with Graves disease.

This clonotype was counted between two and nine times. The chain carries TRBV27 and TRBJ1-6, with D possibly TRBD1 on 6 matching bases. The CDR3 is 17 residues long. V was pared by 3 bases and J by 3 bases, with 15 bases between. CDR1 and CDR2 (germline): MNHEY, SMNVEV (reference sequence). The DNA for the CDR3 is TGTGCCAGCAGTTTTTTTGGGGGCGCAAACTATAATTCACCCCTCCACTTT. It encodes CASSFFGGANYNSPLHF.

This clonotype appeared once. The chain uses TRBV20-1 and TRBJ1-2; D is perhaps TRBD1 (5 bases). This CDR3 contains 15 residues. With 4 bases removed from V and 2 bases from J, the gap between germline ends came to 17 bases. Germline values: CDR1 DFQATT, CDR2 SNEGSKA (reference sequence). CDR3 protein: CSAIGAGTENYGYTF. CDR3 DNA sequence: TGCAGTGCTATAGGGGCGGGGACGGAGAACTATGGCTACACCTTC.

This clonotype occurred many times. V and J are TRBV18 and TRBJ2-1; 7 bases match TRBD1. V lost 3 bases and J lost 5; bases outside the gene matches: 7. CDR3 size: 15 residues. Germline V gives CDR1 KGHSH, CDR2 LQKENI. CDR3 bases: TGTGCCAGCTCACCGCCGGACAGGTGGGACAATGAGCAGTTCTTC. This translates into CASSPPDRWDNEQFF.

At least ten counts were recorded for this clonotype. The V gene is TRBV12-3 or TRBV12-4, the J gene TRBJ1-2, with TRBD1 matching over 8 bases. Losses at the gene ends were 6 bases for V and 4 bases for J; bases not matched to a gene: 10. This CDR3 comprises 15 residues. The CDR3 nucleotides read TGTGCCAGCAGGGAAGCAGGGGGCGTCGCCTATGGCTACACCTTC. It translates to CASREAGGVAYGYTF.

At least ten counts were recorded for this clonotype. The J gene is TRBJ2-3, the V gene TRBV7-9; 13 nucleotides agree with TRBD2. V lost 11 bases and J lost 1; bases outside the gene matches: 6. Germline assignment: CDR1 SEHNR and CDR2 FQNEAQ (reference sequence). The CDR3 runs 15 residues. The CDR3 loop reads CAGGGTSGGTDTQYF. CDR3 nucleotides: TGTGCCGGCGGGGGGACTAGCGGGGGCACAGATACGCAGTATTTT.

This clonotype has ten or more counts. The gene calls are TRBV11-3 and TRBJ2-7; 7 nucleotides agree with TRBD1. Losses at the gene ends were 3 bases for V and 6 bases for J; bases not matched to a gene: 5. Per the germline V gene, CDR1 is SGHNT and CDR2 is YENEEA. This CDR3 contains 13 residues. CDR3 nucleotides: TGTGCCAGCAGCTTCCGACAGGGTGGCGAGCAGTACTTC. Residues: CASSFRQGGEQYF.

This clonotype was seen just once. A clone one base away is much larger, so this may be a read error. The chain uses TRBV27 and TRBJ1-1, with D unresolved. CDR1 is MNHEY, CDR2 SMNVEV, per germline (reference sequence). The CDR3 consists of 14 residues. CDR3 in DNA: TGTGCCAGCAGTTTAGGTTCCCGGAACACTGAAGCTTCCTTT. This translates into CASSLGSRNTEASF.

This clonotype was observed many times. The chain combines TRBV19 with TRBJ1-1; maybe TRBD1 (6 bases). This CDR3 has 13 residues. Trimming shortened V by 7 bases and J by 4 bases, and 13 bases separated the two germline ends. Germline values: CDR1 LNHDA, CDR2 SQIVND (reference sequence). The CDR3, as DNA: TGTGCCAGTACTGCCGGGGGCGGCACTGAAGCTTTCTTT. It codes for CASTAGGGTEAFF.

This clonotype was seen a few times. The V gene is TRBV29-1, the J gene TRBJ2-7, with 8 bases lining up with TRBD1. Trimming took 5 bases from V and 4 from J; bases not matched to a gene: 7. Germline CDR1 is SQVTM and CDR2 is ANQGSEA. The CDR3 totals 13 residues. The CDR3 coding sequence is TGCAGCGTTAGGACAGGGTTAGGTTACGAGCAGTACTTC. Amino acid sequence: CSVRTGLGYEQYF.

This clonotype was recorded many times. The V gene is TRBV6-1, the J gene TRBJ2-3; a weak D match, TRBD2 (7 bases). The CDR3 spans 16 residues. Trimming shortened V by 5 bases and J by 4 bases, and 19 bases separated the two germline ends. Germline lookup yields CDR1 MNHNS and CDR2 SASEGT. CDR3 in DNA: TGTGCCAGCAGTCCCAGTGGGGGCGGGGGTGCAGATACGCAGTATTTT. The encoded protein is CASSPSGGGGADTQYF.

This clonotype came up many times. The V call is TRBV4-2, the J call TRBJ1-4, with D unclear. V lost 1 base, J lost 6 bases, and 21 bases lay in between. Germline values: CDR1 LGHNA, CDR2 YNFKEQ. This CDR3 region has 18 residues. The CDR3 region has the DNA TGTGCCAGCAGCCAAGGTTCTACGACACCCGCCGGCCATGAAAAACTGTTTTTT. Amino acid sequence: CASSQGSTTPAGHEKLFF.

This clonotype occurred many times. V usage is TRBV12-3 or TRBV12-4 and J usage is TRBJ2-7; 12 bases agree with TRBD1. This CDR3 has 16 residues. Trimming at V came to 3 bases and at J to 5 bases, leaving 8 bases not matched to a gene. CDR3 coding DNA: TGTGCCAGCAGTTTGGGTCCCGGGACAGGGGGCCACGAGCAGTACTTC. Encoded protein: CASSLGPGTGGHEQYF.

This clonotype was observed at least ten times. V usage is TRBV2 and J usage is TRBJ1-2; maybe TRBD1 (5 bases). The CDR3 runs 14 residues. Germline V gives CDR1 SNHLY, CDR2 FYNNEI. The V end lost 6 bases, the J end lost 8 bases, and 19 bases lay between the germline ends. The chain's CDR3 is CASRFTTAEGGYTF. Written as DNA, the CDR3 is TGTGCCAGCAGGTTCACGACAGCCGAGGGGGGCTACACCTTC.